This is a list of T cell receptor beta chains from one sample in a study of T-cell memory formation after mild COVID-19. TCRdb re-derived calls from the 5' RACE reads in MiXCR, one entry per CDR3 protein. The profile shows around 180,000 distinct CDR3 sequences, approximately 17% of them singletons. Sequencing was carried out using PBMCs or a T cell subset sorted from them (not recorded which). The receptors originated from a man aged 18 to 29 who had mild COVID-19 (a few samples of this study predate the infection). Cell type and time point are not known. Both conserved end residues are part of each CDR3. A D gene is named only where the DNA matches it firmly. Size values are once, few and many counts, or a class for expanded clones, and some rows have none.

cdr3_length	clone_size	d_call	v_call	j_call	cdr3_nt	cdr3_aa
14	few	NA	TRBV5-1	TRBJ2-1	TGCGCCAGCAGCTTGACCGGGACTCGGGGTGAGCAGTTCTTC	CASSLTGTRGEQFF
13	few	NA	TRBV6-1	TRBJ2-3	TGTGCCAGCAGTGATTCCGGACGGGATACGCAGTATTTT	CASSDSGRDTQYF
12	NA	NA	TRBV30	TRBJ1-2	TGTGCCTGGAGCCCGGGGAACTATGGCTACACCTTC	CAWSPGNYGYTF
16	few	TRBD1	TRBV12-3/TRBV12-4	TRBJ1-4	TGTGCCAGCAGTTTCCTCCCCGGGACAGATAATGAAAAACTGTTTTTT	CASSFLPGTDNEKLFF
15	few	TRBD2	TRBV15	TRBJ2-5	TGTGCCACGTCAATCCAGCGGGGCTTCCAAGAGACCCAGTACTTC	CATSIQRGFQETQYF
14	few	NA	TRBV7-6	TRBJ2-1	TGTGCCAGCAGCTTACAAGAGGGCGCGGATGAGCAGTTCTTC	CASSLQEGADEQFF
14	few	TRBD2	TRBV7-2	TRBJ2-5	TGTGCCAGCAGCTACCAAGCGGGGCAAGAGACCCAGTACTTC	CASSYQAGQETQYF
15	few	TRBD1	TRBV5-1	TRBJ2-1	TGCGCCAGCAGCGCCGGGACAGGGGGGATCGATGAGCAGTTCTTC	CASSAGTGGIDEQFF
15	NA	TRBD2	TRBV11-2	TRBJ2-1	TGTGCCAGCAGACGAAGCGGGGGGGCGAAGTGGGAGCAGTTCTTC	CASRRSGGAKWEQFF
19	few	TRBD1	TRBV12-3/TRBV12-4	TRBJ2-4	TGTGCCAGCAGTTCCGGCCCCGCGACAGGGCGACTAGCCAAAAACATTCAGTACTTC	CASSSGPATGRLAKNIQYF
15	NA	TRBD2	TRBV11-1	TRBJ2-7	TGTGCCAGCAGCTCGGTAGCGGGGTCGGCGTTCGAGCAGTACTTC	CASSSVAGSAFEQYF
16	NA	NA	TRBV18	TRBJ1-6	TGTGCCAGCTCACCCCAAGAGGGGGACTATAATTCACCCCTCCACTTT	CASSPQEGDYNSPLHF
15	few	TRBD1	TRBV10-3	TRBJ1-3	TGTGCCATCAGTGAGTGGACAGGGGCTGGAAACACCATATATTTT	CAISEWTGAGNTIYF
13	few	NA	TRBV18	TRBJ2-3	TGTGCCAGCTCACCAGGGGGATCAGATACGCAGTATTTT	CASSPGGSDTQYF
14	few	NA	TRBV6-6	TRBJ1-1	TGTGCCAGCAGCTACGACGGGGTGAACACTGAAGCTTTCTTT	CASSYDGVNTEAFF
15	NA	NA	TRBV4-1	TRBJ2-7	TGCGCCAGCAGCCAAGTCGGTCGGACTACCTACGAGCAGTACTTC	CASSQVGRTTYEQYF
13	NA	NA	TRBV2	TRBJ1-6	TGTGCCGGCGGGGCAGGGTTGGGTTCACCCCTCCACTTT	CAGGAGLGSPLHF
16	many	NA	TRBV5-1	TRBJ2-5	TGCGCCAGCAGCTTGGTCAGGGACGGTGGGCGAGAGACCCAGTACTTC	CASSLVRDGGRETQYF
14	NA	NA	TRBV7-9	TRBJ1-2	TGTGCCAGCAGCTTCCGGGACGGGCTGGGGGGCTACACCTTC	CASSFRDGLGGYTF
15	NA	TRBD1	TRBV4-1	TRBJ1-6	TGCGCCAGCAGCCAGATGGGACAGGGAAATTCACCCCTCCACTTT	CASSQMGQGNSPLHF
15	medium-sized	TRBD1	TRBV4-2	TRBJ2-3	TGTGCCAGCAGCAAAGACAGGGAAGCGACAGATACGCAGTATTTT	CASSKDREATDTQYF
13	few	NA	TRBV2	TRBJ2-4	TGTGCCAGCAGGACATTAGCCAAAAACATTCAGTACTTC	CASRTLAKNIQYF
19	NA	TRBD2	TRBV7-2	TRBJ2-3	TGTGCCAGCAGCTCCGCTTGGGTGTTAGCGGGGGGCCGAACAGATACGCAGTATTTT	CASSSAWVLAGGRTDTQYF
12	NA	NA	TRBV20-1	TRBJ2-5	TGCAGTGCTCCCATCCGCGGGGAGACCCAGTACTTC	CSAPIRGETQYF
11	NA	NA	TRBV2	TRBJ2-1	TGTGCCAGCAGTGTGAACAATGAGCAGTTCTTC	CASSVNNEQFF
12	few	NA	TRBV2	TRBJ1-1	TGTGCCTCGATCCGAGCGATGCCAGGAGCTTTCTTT	CASIRAMPGAFF
12	few	NA	TRBV7-2	TRBJ1-1	TGTGCCAGCAGCAAAAGGGGGGCTGAAGCTTTCTTT	CASSKRGAEAFF
13	few	NA	TRBV7-2	TRBJ2-5	TGTGCCAGCAGCTTACCCGGGCTGGGGACCCAGTACTTC	CASSLPGLGTQYF
11	few	NA	TRBV11-2	TRBJ2-1	TGTGCCAGCGGGTACTACAATGAGCAGTTCTTC	CASGYYNEQFF
17	NA	TRBD1	TRBV3-1	TRBJ1-5	TGTGCCAGCAGCCCCTCCGGGGGACAGGCAGGCAATCAGCCCCAGCATTTT	CASSPSGGQAGNQPQHF
13	NA	NA	TRBV7-9	TRBJ1-1	TGTGCCAGCAGCTTAGGCAGGGTAACTGAAGCTTTCTTT	CASSLGRVTEAFF
16	few	TRBD1	TRBV5-1	TRBJ2-3	TGCGCCAGCAGCTTGGGACAGGGGATTTACACAGATACGCAGTATTTT	CASSLGQGIYTDTQYF
16	NA	TRBD2	TRBV7-6	TRBJ2-3	TGTGCCAGCAGTGCCTTTATGCGGGGGGGGACAGATACGCAGTATTTT	CASSAFMRGGTDTQYF
17	NA	NA	TRBV10-3	TRBJ1-6	TGTGCCATCAGTGGAACCCGGGAGAGCTCCTATAATTCACCCCTCCACTTT	CAISGTRESSYNSPLHF
15	NA	NA	TRBV7-2	TRBJ2-1	TGTGCCAGCAGCTTAGTTGGAGCCACCTACAATGAGCAGTTCTTC	CASSLVGATYNEQFF
19	NA	NA	TRBV6-2/TRBV6-3	TRBJ1-4	TGTGCCAGCAGTTACGCCCGGGAGCGGGCCCCCGCAACTAATGAAAAACTGTTTTTT	CASSYARERAPATNEKLFF
15	NA	NA	TRBV12-3/TRBV12-4	TRBJ2-3	TGTGCCAGCAGTACGGGGGGCCTTAGCACAGATACGCAGTATTTT	CASSTGGLSTDTQYF
11	NA	NA	TRBV9	TRBJ2-5	TGTGCCAGCAGTGACAGTAAGACCCAGTACTTC	CASSDSKTQYF
14	NA	NA	TRBV6-6	TRBJ2-3	TGTGCCAGCGCCCTTGGGGGCAGTAAAGATACGCAGTATTTT	CASALGGSKDTQYF
18	NA	NA	TRBV7-2	TRBJ2-6	TGTGCCAGCAGCTTATTCGATCCGGGTCTTGGCGGGGCCAACGTCCTGACTTTC	CASSLFDPGLGGANVLTF
13	NA	NA	TRBV20-1	TRBJ2-2	TGCAGTGCTAGTTTCAGTGGCACCGGGGAGCTGTTTTTT	CSASFSGTGELFF
17	few	TRBD2	TRBV7-3	TRBJ2-1	TGTGCCAGCAGCTCCACCCCTAGCGGGGGTTCCTACAATGAGCAGTTCTTC	CASSSTPSGGSYNEQFF
16	NA	NA	TRBV5-1	TRBJ1-2	TGCGCCAGCAGCTTCCCCGAAGGGGCTCCCCTATATGGCTACACCTTC	CASSFPEGAPLYGYTF
13	few	NA	TRBV7-2	TRBJ1-2	TGTGCCAGCAGGGGGGGTCAAGCGGATGGCTACACCTTC	CASRGGQADGYTF
14	few	NA	TRBV5-4	TRBJ1-1	TGTGCCAGCAGGGCAAGTGGGGGGAGAACTGAAGCTTTCTTT	CASRASGGRTEAFF